One TCR beta chain is described in this entry. Cohorts were assigned according to the clinical history that participants reported. These data belong to a study of blood T cell repertoires in COVID-19. About the study: Sites in the United States, Italy and Spain provided acute and convalescent COVID-19 samples.

Here immunoSEQ multiplex PCR was the method, and the copy in TCRdb shows in-frame clones only, minus some. The table has under 250,000 clones, approximately 90% seen once; the top ten hold more than 1.5%. The TCR sequence derives from a man aged 35-49 years who had recovered from COVID-19. Sequenced sample: PBMCs or T cells enriched from blood (not recorded which).

The CDR3 protein is CASSSGLAGGRNTGELFF. The CDR3 DNA follows: TGTGCCAGTAGTTCGGGACTAGCGGGAGGCCGAAACACCGGGGAGCTGTTTTTT. The genes are TRBV19 and TRBJ2-2; 15 nucleotides line up with TRBD2. The CDR3 is 18 residues long. Germline CDR1 reads LNHDA; CDR2 reads SQIVND (reference sequence). The ends lost 5 bases at V and 2 bases at J; junction bases unmatched: 6.